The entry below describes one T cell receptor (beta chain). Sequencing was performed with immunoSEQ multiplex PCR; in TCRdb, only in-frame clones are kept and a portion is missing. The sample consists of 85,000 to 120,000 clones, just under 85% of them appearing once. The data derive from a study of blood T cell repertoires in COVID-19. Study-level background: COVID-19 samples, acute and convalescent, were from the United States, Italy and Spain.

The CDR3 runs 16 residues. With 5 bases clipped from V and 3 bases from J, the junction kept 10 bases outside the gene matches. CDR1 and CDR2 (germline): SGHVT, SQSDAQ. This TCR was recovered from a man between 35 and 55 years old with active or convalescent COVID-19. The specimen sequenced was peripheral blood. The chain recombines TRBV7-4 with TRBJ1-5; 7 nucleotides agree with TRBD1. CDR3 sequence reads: CASSPPTGTVNQPQHF. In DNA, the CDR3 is TGTGCCAGCAGCCCTCCGACGGGGACAGTCAATCAGCCCCAGCATTTT.